Following are 27 T cell receptor beta chains from one sample sequenced in a study of identical twins. MiXCR, applied by TCRdb to the 5' RACE reads, yields one record per CDR3 protein. The sample has about 200,000 distinct CDR3 sequences; roughly a tenth are singletons. Sequencing was done on a sample of memory (CD45RO+) T cells sorted from blood. These receptors were collected from a woman aged 18-29 years in good health.

This clonotype was detected many times. The chain recombines TRBV5-1 with TRBJ1-1; D is ambiguous. Trimming cost V 3 bases and J 3 bases, with 9 bases left between them. In germline, CDR1 is SGHRS, CDR2 YFSETQ. The CDR3 totals 13 residues. CDR3 coding DNA: TGCGCCAGCAGCTCACGAAGCGACACTGAAGCTTTCTTT. Its translation: CASSSRSDTEAFF. The whole variable domain, filled in from reference TRBV5-1 and TRBJ1-1, reads KAGVTQTPRYLIKTRGQQVTLSCSPISGHRSVSWYQQTPGQGLQFLFEYFSETQRNKGNFPGRFSGRQFSNSRSEMNVSTLELGDSALYLCASSSRSDTEAFFGQGTRLTVV.

This clonotype was recorded at least ten times. The chain carries TRBV5-1 and TRBJ2-7; TRBD1 or TRBD2 may be the D gene (7 bases each). The CDR3 is 17 residues long. In germline, CDR1 is SGHRS, CDR2 YFSETQ. V dropped 2 bases and J dropped 2 bases, with 20 bases sitting between them. CDR3 amino acids: CASSLLPGGQIPYEQYF. CDR3 DNA sequence: TGCGCCAGCAGCTTACTCCCGGGGGGACAGATACCCTACGAGCAGTACTTC.

The chain recombines TRBV11-2 with TRBJ2-7; D might be TRBD2 (5 bases). V was cut by 0 bases and J by 8 bases, with 17 bases left in between. The CDR3 is 15 amino acids. Germline CDR1 reads SGHAT; CDR2 reads FQNNGV. The CDR3 sequence: CASSLDLEEDLKQYF. The CDR3 DNA is TGTGCCAGCAGCTTAGATCTAGAGGAGGACCTCAAGCAGTACTTC.

This clonotype was picked up many times. The chain has TRBV2 and TRBJ2-7; tentative D call: TRBD2 (6 bases). The CDR3 has 15 residues. CDR1 is SNHLY, CDR2 FYNNEI, per germline. V dropped 3 bases and J dropped 5 bases, with 17 bases sitting between them. The CDR3 coding sequence is TGTGCCAGCAGTGATGTGGGAGGAGTATTTGACGAGCAGTACTTC. Its protein is CASSDVGGVFDEQYF. The whole variable domain, filled in from reference TRBV2 and TRBJ2-7, reads EPEVTQTPSHQVTQMGQEVILRCVPISNHLYFYWYRQILGQKVEFLVSFYNNEISEKSEIFDDQFSVERPDGSNFTLKIRSTKLEDSAMYFCASSDVGGVFDEQYFGPGTRLTVT.

V usage is TRBV10-3 and J usage is TRBJ2-1; 11 bases match TRBD2. The CDR3 runs to 18 residues. The J segment lost 2 bases and the V segment lost 0 bases, leaving 6 bases of the junction unmatched. The germline V gene encodes CDR1 ENHRY and CDR2 SYGVKD. CDR3 residues: CAISESSGGGWAYNEQFF. The CDR3 DNA sequence: TGTGCCATCAGTGAGTCTAGCGGGGGGGGCTGGGCCTACAATGAGCAGTTCTTC.

This clonotype was counted many times. The chain recombines TRBV12-3 or TRBV12-4 with TRBJ1-2, with TRBD1 identical over 7 bases. The V segment lost 5 bases and the J segment 4 bases; nucleotides outside the gene matches: 7. CDR3 size: 14 residues. The CDR3 loop reads CASSRTGAIYGYTF. CDR3 sequence (DNA): TGTGCCAGCAGTCGGACAGGAGCAATCTATGGCTACACCTTC.

This clonotype has only a few counts. The chain uses TRBV6-1 and TRBJ1-1; D remains ambiguous. CDR1 is MNHNS, CDR2 SASEGT, per germline. V was pared by 7 bases and J by 2 bases, with 14 bases between. The CDR3 sequence is 14 residues long. DNA for the CDR3: TGTGCCAGCACCTACACCCGGACCAACACTGAAGCTTTCTTT. Protein: CASTYTRTNTEAFF.

The rearrangement uses TRBV6-5 and TRBJ1-4; D gene uncertain. The CDR3 is made up of 15 amino acids. V dropped 3 bases and J dropped 7 bases, with 15 bases sitting between them. Germline CDR1 MNHEY, CDR2 SVGAGI. As DNA, the CDR3 is TGTGCCAGCAGTTATCGGAGACCTTCGGGTGAAAAACTGTTTTTT. Protein sequence: CASSYRRPSGEKLFF.

This clonotype was picked up a small number of times. The chain is built from TRBV3-1 and TRBJ2-3; possible D gene TRBD2, 7 bases. Germline-derived CDR1 and CDR2 are LGHDT and YNNKEL (reference sequence). Trimming took off 0 bases at V and 5 bases at J, with 18 bases between the two ends. The CDR3 runs 17 residues. The DNA of the CDR3 is TGTGCCAGCAGCCAAGAGCGCTGGGGGGGCCTCGGAGATACGCAGTATTTT. It codes for CASSQERWGGLGDTQYF.

J is TRBJ2-1 and V is TRBV6-1, with 8 bases lining up with TRBD2. The CDR3 runs to 16 residues. The V gene's germline CDR1 is MNHNS and CDR2 SASEGT. V lost 6 bases to trimming and J lost 0 bases; unmatched junction nucleotides: 7. The CDR3 DNA is TGTGCCAGCAGGAAAGCGGGACTAGGCTCCTACAATGAGCAGTTCTTC. It yields the protein CASRKAGLGSYNEQFF.

This clonotype was counted only a few times. This chain connects TRBV7-8 to TRBJ1-5, with no clear D. This CDR3 is 13 amino acids long. Germline V gene data show CDR1 as SGHVS and CDR2 as FQNEAQ. The V gene lost 1 base and the J gene lost 5 bases, with 6 bases spanning the gap. The CDR3 is CASSLGSDQPQHF. CDR3 bases: TGTGCCAGCAGCTTAGGGTCTGATCAGCCCCAGCATTTT.

Only a few counts were recorded for this clonotype. One end of the junction fails to match germline, which may point to a read error. This rearrangement joins TRBV7-9 to TRBJ2-5; D unclear. Per germline, CDR1 SEHNR and CDR2 FQNEAQ (reference sequence). The CDR3 consists of 8 residues. The CDR3 region is CASSQEEF. DNA for the CDR3: TGTGCCAGCAGCCAAGAAGAATTC. The variable domain in full, with the rest retrieved from reference TRBV7-9 and TRBJ2-5, is DTGVSQNPRHKITKRGQNVTFRCDPISEHNRLYWYRQTLGQGPEFLTYFQNEAQLEKSRLLSDRFSAERPKGSFSTLEIQRTEQGDSAMYLCASSQEEFGPGTRLLVL.

The chain joins TRBV5-1 to TRBJ1-1; possible D gene TRBD1, 5 bases. The germline V gene encodes CDR1 SGHRS and CDR2 YFSETQ. V was cut by 2 bases and J by 1 base, with 9 bases left in between. The CDR3 is 14 amino acids. CDR3 nucleotide sequence: TGCGCCAGCAGCTTATGGGGGTGGAACACTGAAGCTTTCTTT. This encodes CASSLWGWNTEAFF.

In its sample, this clonotype was seen many times. The V and J genes are TRBV20-1 and TRBJ2-3; D call uncertain. Trimming stripped 4 bases from V and 1 base from J, with 15 bases between. The CDR3 extends over 15 amino acids. Per germline, CDR1 DFQATT and CDR2 SNEGSKA (reference sequence). The CDR3: CSATSKRRGTDTQYF. The CDR3, as DNA: TGCAGTGCTACATCGAAGCGCCGGGGCACAGATACGCAGTATTTT.

This clonotype showed up many times. V usage is TRBV5-4 and J usage is TRBJ1-2; D not certain. Trimming cost V 0 bases and J 0 bases, with 9 bases left between them. There are 15 residues in the CDR3. In germline, CDR1 is SGHNT, CDR2 YYREEE (reference sequence). CDR3 bases: TGTGCCAGCAGCTTGGGACTACCAGCTAACTATGGCTACACCTTC. Translated: CASSLGLPANYGYTF.

Remarks on this clonotype: Its ends do not fully match the called genes, so a read error is possible. The V gene is TRBV3-1, the J gene TRBJ2-4; 7 bases agree with TRBD1. The CDR3 totals 15 residues. Germline V gives CDR1 LGHDT, CDR2 YNNKEL (reference sequence). CDR3: CATSHLTGSRNIQYF. CDR3 coding DNA: TGTGCCACCAGCCACCTGACAGGGAGTAGGAACATTCAGTACTTC. Drawing the rest from reference TRBV3-1 and TRBJ2-4, the complete variable domain is DTAVSQTPKYLVTQMGNDKSIKCEQNLGHDTMYWYKQDSKKFLKIMFSYNNKELIINETVPNRFSPKSPDKAHLNLHINSLELGDSAVYFCATSHLTGSRNIQYFGAGTRLSVL.

The V and J genes are TRBV10-3 and TRBJ2-7, with D possibly matching TRBD2 (6 bases). Germline-derived CDR1 and CDR2 are ENHRY and SYGVKD. The CDR3 totals 12 residues. The V end was cut by 7 bases, the J end by 3 bases, with 10 bases between. DNA of the CDR3: TGTGCCATCAAGGACTATTTCTACGAGCAGTACTTC. Its protein product is CAIKDYFYEQYF.

This clonotype appeared a few times. The rearrangement links TRBV7-9 to TRBJ2-7; D is uncertain. Germline V gives CDR1 SEHNR, CDR2 FQNEAQ (reference sequence). The CDR3 extends over 13 amino acids. Trimming removed 1 base from V and 3 bases from J, with 7 bases in between. This CDR3 is CASSLDVVYEQYF. The CDR3 DNA reads as TGTGCCAGCAGCTTAGACGTCGTCTACGAGCAGTACTTC.

The chain has TRBV6-1 and TRBJ1-1; perhaps TRBD1 as D (5 bases). The CDR3 consists of 13 residues. Trimming took 1 base from V and 9 from J, leaving 12 bases between them. Germline CDR1 and CDR2: MNHNS and SASEGT. The CDR3 protein is CASSEDRSSQAFF. CDR3 nucleotide sequence: TGTGCCAGCAGTGAAGACAGGTCGTCCCAAGCTTTCTTT.

Ten or more counts support this clonotype. The rearrangement uses TRBV6-6 and TRBJ2-3; D perhaps matches TRBD1 (5 bases). The CDR3 extends over 13 amino acids. Trimming left V 2 bases short and J 6 bases short, with 9 bases between. Germline V gives CDR1 MNHNY, CDR2 SVGAGI (reference sequence). The CDR3: CASSYPRADTQYF. Here the CDR3 DNA reads TGTGCCAGCAGTTACCCCAGGGCGGATACGCAGTATTTT.

The V gene is TRBV6-2 or TRBV6-3, the J gene TRBJ2-1; D ambiguous. CDR3 size: 17 residues. Trimming took off 2 bases at V and 1 base at J, with 15 bases between the two ends. Germline CDR1 is MNHEY and CDR2 is SVGEGT. CDR3 DNA sequence: TGTGCCAGCAGTTACGTTATTGGCTTAACGTCCTACAATGAGCAGTTCTTC. The encoded protein is CASSYVIGLTSYNEQFF.

The sample holds a few counts of this clonotype. J is TRBJ2-7 and V is TRBV10-3, with D hard to call. The germline gives CDR1 ENHRY, CDR2 SYGVKD. Deletions cut 0 bases from V and 4 bases from J, with 4 bases between. The CDR3 runs 12 residues. The CDR3 sequence is CAISESNYEQYF. The CDR3 DNA follows: TGTGCCATCAGTGAGTCGAATTACGAGCAGTACTTC.

The chain is built from TRBV6-1 and TRBJ1-1, with D possibly being TRBD1 (5 bases). The CDR3 has 15 residues. The germline V gene encodes CDR1 MNHNS and CDR2 SASEGT. V dropped 6 bases and J dropped 0 bases, with 14 bases sitting between them. The CDR3 DNA is TGTGCCAGCAGGTTGGGACTTACAATGAACACTGAAGCTTTCTTT. It yields the protein CASRLGLTMNTEAFF.

This chain links TRBV11-2 with TRBJ2-2; D unresolved. Looked up from germline, CDR1 is SGHAT and CDR2 is FQNNGV. The CDR3 runs 17 residues. The V and J ends lost 6 bases and 4 bases respectively, with 21 bases between them. CDR3 in amino acids: CASRRSTDWATTGELFF. The CDR3 DNA sequence: TGTGCCAGCAGACGCAGTACCGACTGGGCCACCACCGGGGAGCTGTTTTTT.

The chain links TRBV27 to TRBJ2-3, with D uncertain. Trimming stripped 5 bases from V and 2 bases from J, with 11 bases between. Germline values: CDR1 MNHEY, CDR2 SMNVEV (reference sequence). This CDR3 is 14 amino acids long. The DNA of the CDR3 is TGTGCCAGCAGTCAAACCAGATTCACAGATACGCAGTATTTT. Translated, it gives CASSQTRFTDTQYF.

This rearrangement joins TRBV20-1 to TRBJ2-1; TRBD2 is a possible D gene (6 bases). Germline values: CDR1 DFQATT, CDR2 SNEGSKA (reference sequence). The V and J ends lost 6 bases and 2 bases respectively, with 14 bases between them. The CDR3 loop spans 14 amino acids. CDR3 nucleotides: TGCAGTGCCCTAGCGACTCGTACCTACAATGAGCAGTTCTTC. Translation gives CSALATRTYNEQFF.

This clonotype showed up just a few times. The chain employs TRBV4-2 and TRBJ2-7; maybe TRBD1 (5 bases). Between the trimmed V and J ends, which lost 0 bases and 2 bases, there was a span of 11 bases. The CDR3 spans 15 residues. CDR1 and CDR2 from the germline V gene are LGHNA and YNFKEQ. The CDR3 loop reads CASSQEGAGAYEQYF. The CDR3 DNA reads TGTGCCAGCAGCCAAGAAGGGGCCGGAGCCTACGAGCAGTACTTC.